The 18 T cell receptor beta chains in this list originate from one sample, sequenced in a study of OX40 agonist ivuxolimab in advanced cancers. Only in-frame clones appear in the TCRdb table, and some are missing; sequencing was by immunoSEQ multiplex PCR. The data hold fewer than 30,000 clones, with approximately 79% observed a single time. Material: CD4+ or CD8+ T cells sorted from blood, obtained in a trial of the OX40 agonist ivuxolimab. All receptors derive from an adult with an advanced solid tumor such as melanoma, head and neck, liver or kidney cancer.

The J gene is TRBJ2-4, the V gene TRBV5-6, with D possibly TRBD1 on 6 matching bases. This CDR3 has 14 residues. Trimming removed 0 bases from V and 8 bases from J, with 12 bases in between. The V gene's germline CDR1 is SGHDT and CDR2 YYEEEE. The CDR3 protein is CASSLEGEGYIQYF. In nucleotides, the CDR3 is TGTGCCAGCAGCTTGGAGGGGGAAGGATACATTCAGTACTTC.

The chain recombines TRBV29-1 with TRBJ2-7; D may be TRBD1 (5 bases). The V and J ends lost 4 bases and 4 bases respectively, with 17 bases between them. Germline CDR1 reads SQVTM; CDR2 reads ANQGSEA. This CDR3 region has 14 residues. The CDR3 reads CSVGAVNRMYEQYF. DNA of the CDR3: TGCAGCGTTGGAGCAGTGAACAGGATGTACGAGCAGTACTTC.

V and J are TRBV27 and TRBJ2-5, with D tentatively TRBD1 (6 bases). Trimming removed 5 bases at V and 6 bases at J, with 19 bases between. The germline V gene encodes CDR1 MNHEY and CDR2 SMNVEV (reference sequence). The CDR3 runs 15 residues. The CDR3 nucleotides read TGTGCCAGCAGTCCCATCCCGGTGAGGGGGAAGACCCAGTACTTC. This codes for CASSPIPVRGKTQYF.

The V and J genes are TRBV20-1 and TRBJ1-3, with D uncertain. The V gene lost 0 bases and the J gene lost 7 bases, with 1 base spanning the gap. The germline CDR1 and CDR2 sequences are DFQATT and SNEGSKA (reference sequence). The CDR3 contains 10 residues. The CDR3 loop is CSARDNTIYF. The CDR3 coding sequence is TGCAGTGCTAGAGATAACACCATATATTTT.

The J gene is TRBJ2-1, the V gene TRBV6-5; D remains ambiguous. The V gene lost 6 bases and the J gene lost 6 bases, with 18 bases spanning the gap. Germline CDR1 is MNHEY and CDR2 is SVGAGI. The CDR3 totals 15 residues. The DNA of the CDR3 is TGTGCCAGCAGGCTTACAAGGCAGGTCCCCAATGAGCAGTTCTTC. Translating it yields CASRLTRQVPNEQFF.

The chain joins TRBV7-9 to TRBJ2-3, with D possibly matching TRBD1 (6 bases). This CDR3 contains 16 residues. CDR1 and CDR2 from the germline V gene are SEHNR and FQNEAQ (reference sequence). V dropped 3 bases and J dropped 0 bases, with 13 bases sitting between them. As DNA, the CDR3 is TGTGCCAGCAGCTTGGGGGCTTATACTAGCACAGATACGCAGTATTTT. Amino acids: CASSLGAYTSTDTQYF. Looking up the rest from reference TRBV7-9 and TRBJ2-3 gives the full variable domain: DTGVSQNPRHKITKRGQNVTFRCDPISEHNRLYWYRQTLGQGPEFLTYFQNEAQLEKSRLLSDRFSAERPKGSFSTLEIQRTEQGDSAMYLCASSLGAYTSTDTQYFGPGTRLTVL.

The genes are TRBV27 and TRBJ2-3; no clear D gene. V dropped 6 bases and J dropped 2 bases, with 6 bases sitting between them. This CDR3 region has 12 residues. The germline V gene encodes CDR1 MNHEY and CDR2 SMNVEV (reference sequence). CDR3 in amino acids: CASRINTDTQYF. CDR3 coding DNA: TGTGCCAGCAGGATAAACACAGATACGCAGTATTTT.

V usage is TRBV5-3 and J usage is TRBJ2-1, with D unresolved. TRBV5-3 is reported as an ORF; its role is uncertain. The ends were cut back, 3 bases at V and 10 bases at J, with 20 bases in the middle. CDR3 length: 15 amino acids. Written as DNA, the CDR3 is TGTGCCAGAAGCTCCCCCTCCCGGACCCAAGGGGAGCAGTTCTTC. This codes for CARSSPSRTQGEQFF.

In DNA form, the CDR3 reads TGTGCCACCGCCGGGGGCCGGGTTGACCATGAGCAGTTCTTC. This sequence encodes CATAGGRVDHEQFF. V is TRBV15 and J is TRBJ2-1; D may correspond to TRBD1 or TRBD2 (6 bases each). Germline CDR1 reads LNHNV; CDR2 reads YYDKDF (reference sequence). There are 14 residues in the CDR3. V lost 8 bases and J lost 8, with 19 bases in between.

The chain is built from TRBV11-3 and TRBJ2-1, with TRBD2 identical over 7 bases. The V and J ends lost 2 bases and 0 bases, in that order; junction bases with no gene match: 1. Germline-derived CDR1 and CDR2 are SGHNT and YENEEA. This CDR3 contains 15 residues. CDR3 sequence (DNA): TGTGCCAGCAGCTTAACGGGGGGCTCCTACAATGAGCAGTTCTTC. Translation gives CASSLTGGSYNEQFF. Supplemented by reference TRBV11-3 and TRBJ2-1, the full variable domain reads EAGVVQSPRYKIIEKKQPVAFWCNPISGHNTLYWYLQNLGQGPELLIRYENEEAVDDSQLPKDRFSAERLKGVDSTLKIQPAELGDSAVYLCASSLTGGSYNEQFFGPGTRLTVL.

The CDR3 here is CASSLDISQETQYF. The CDR3 DNA sequence: TGTGCCAGCAGCTTAGACATCTCCCAAGAGACCCAGTACTTC. V and J are TRBV7-9 and TRBJ2-5; unclear D gene. The CDR3 is 14 residues long. V gave up 1 base and J gave up 1 base, with 7 bases separating them. Germline V lookup: CDR1 SEHNR, CDR2 FQNEAQ (reference sequence). The full variable domain, completed using reference TRBV7-9 and TRBJ2-5, is DTGVSQNPRHKITKRGQNVTFRCDPISEHNRLYWYRQTLGQGPEFLTYFQNEAQLEKSRLLSDRFSAERPKGSFSTLEIQRTEQGDSAMYLCASSLDISQETQYFGPGTRLLVL.

The chain recombines TRBV7-6 with TRBJ2-7; 10 positions agree with TRBD2. CDR1 and CDR2 from the germline V gene are SGHVS and FNYEAQ. There are 14 residues in the CDR3. J lost 4 bases, V lost 5 bases, and 5 bases had no gene match. CDR3 loop: CASSQRTSGYEQYF. The CDR3 nucleotides are TGTGCCAGCAGCCAAAGGACTAGCGGATACGAGCAGTACTTC.

CDR3 amino acids: CSVEELGQGALSGYTF. CDR3 nucleotides: TGCAGCGTTGAAGAGTTAGGACAGGGGGCTCTTTCGGGCTACACCTTC. This chain connects TRBV29-1 to TRBJ1-2, with 11 nucleotides matching TRBD1. The CDR3 sequence is 16 residues long. Germline CDR1 and CDR2: SQVTM and ANQGSEA. J was trimmed by 8 bases and V by 0 bases; bases with no gene match: 11.

This chain connects TRBV6-5 to TRBJ2-1; D assignment may be TRBD1 or TRBD2 (5 bases each). The germline V and J ends were trimmed by 5 bases and 1 base, with 9 bases remaining between them. Germline CDR1 MNHEY, CDR2 SVGAGI. The CDR3 runs 14 residues. Written as DNA, the CDR3 is TGTGCCAGCAGTCGCAGGGAGTCCTACAATGAGCAGTTCTTC. It translates to CASSRRESYNEQFF.

The chain combines TRBV11-3 with TRBJ2-7; D gene ambiguous. Trimming stripped 0 bases from V and 0 bases from J, with 6 bases between. This CDR3 is 14 amino acids long. From germline, CDR1 is SGHNT and CDR2 YENEEA. The CDR3 loop is CASSLEQNSYEQYF. The CDR3 nucleotides are TGTGCCAGCAGCTTAGAACAGAACTCCTACGAGCAGTACTTC.

The CDR3 coding sequence is TGTGCCAGCAGCTCTTATACTAGCGCTCATGAGCAGTTCTTC. This sequence encodes CASSSYTSAHEQFF. This sequence joins TRBV11-3 and TRBJ2-1; 7 bases are a match to TRBD2. Germline V gene sequence: CDR1 SGHNT, CDR2 YENEEA. V lost 4 bases and J lost 8; bases outside the gene matches: 8. The CDR3 covers 14 residues.

This chain links TRBV29-1 with TRBJ2-2, with 11 bases aligning to TRBD2. There are 18 residues in the CDR3. V shed 0 bases, J shed 5 bases, and the junction held 11 bases outside the gene matches. Per germline, CDR1 SQVTM and CDR2 ANQGSEA. CDR3 nucleotide sequence: TGCAGCGTTGAAGATGAGGCCTCTAGACTAGCGGGGACCGGGGAGCTGTTTTTT. As protein: CSVEDEASRLAGTGELFF.

The chain has TRBV5-6 and TRBJ2-2, with a weak D call TRBD2 (6 bases). The ends were cut back, 0 bases at V and 2 bases at J, with 11 bases in the middle. CDR3 length: 16 residues. Germline-derived CDR1 and CDR2 are SGHDT and YYEEEE. The CDR3: CASSLESSGNTGELFF. The CDR3 region has the DNA TGTGCCAGCAGCTTGGAAAGTAGCGGCAACACCGGGGAGCTGTTTTTT.